Listed below are T cell receptor beta chains from one sample, sequenced in a study of CD8 T cells in Susac syndrome. MiXCR, applied by TCRdb to the immunoSEQ multiplex PCR reads, yields one record per CDR3 protein. Of over 100,000 distinct CDR3 sequences listed, about nine tenths were seen once; the top ten hold about 0.11%. The sequenced sample consisted of CD8+ T cells from PBMCs. The receptors stem from a human donor in good health. Each CDR3 is given with its conserved first and last residue. A D gene is named only where the DNA matches it firmly. Clone size, where shown, is once, few, many, or a class for clones that have expanded.

CDR3 length,clone size,D gene,V gene,J gene,CDR3 DNA,CDR3 protein
15,NA,NA,TRBV10-3,TRBJ2-3,TGTGCCATCACCTCGCTCGGCGGCAGCACAGATACGCAGTATTTT,CAITSLGGSTDTQYF
15,NA,NA,TRBV7-2,TRBJ2-3,TGTGCCAGCAGCCCCGAGGACAGACCCACAGATACGCAGTATTTT,CASSPEDRPTDTQYF
15,NA,TRBD2,TRBV7-2,TRBJ2-1,TGTGCCAGCAGCCTACCGACTAGCGGATCTTCGGAGCAGTTCTTC,CASSLPTSGSSEQFF
15,NA,NA,TRBV6-1,TRBJ2-1,TGTGCCAGCAGGCGGGACCCTACAGCAGGGAATGAGCAGTTCTTC,CASRRDPTAGNEQFF
17,NA,TRBD1,TRBV9,TRBJ1-2,TGTGCCAGCAGCGTAGCCGGACAGGGGGCATCGAACTATGGCTACACCTTC,CASSVAGQGASNYGYTF
15,NA,NA,TRBV3-1,TRBJ1-1,TGTGCCAGCAGCCAAGATGCGGCTCGAGGGACTGAAGCTTTCTTT,CASSQDAARGTEAFF
13,NA,TRBD1,TRBV10-3,TRBJ2-7,TGTGCCATCACGTGGGACAGGGGCCACGAGCAGTACTTC,CAITWDRGHEQYF
15,NA,NA,TRBV28,TRBJ1-1,TGTGCCAGCAGTCCCCGGAACACGCGACGTACTGAAGCTTTCTTT,CASSPRNTRRTEAFF
11,NA,NA,TRBV30,TRBJ2-7,TGTGCCTGGGGGGACGGCTACGAGCAGTACTTC,CAWGDGYEQYF
15,NA,TRBD1,TRBV11-2,TRBJ2-7,TGTGCCAGCAGCACGCCGGGACAGGGGGCTTACGAGCAGTACTTC,CASSTPGQGAYEQYF
13,NA,NA,TRBV25-1,TRBJ2-1,TGTGCCAGCACCTTTCTGTCCAACAATGAGCAGTTCTTC,CASTFLSNNEQFF
17,once,NA,TRBV5-1,TRBJ2-2,TGCGCCAGCAGCTTGACAACAGGGCCCTCGGACACCGGGGAGCTGTTTTTT,CASSLTTGPSDTGELFF
13,NA,NA,TRBV20-1,TRBJ1-2,TGCAGTGCTAGCGCTGACTATATCGAGGGCTACACCTTC,CSASADYIEGYTF
13,NA,NA,TRBV7-9,TRBJ2-1,TGTGCCAGCAGTCCTATCACGGGGAATGAGCAGTTCTTC,CASSPITGNEQFF
16,NA,TRBD2,TRBV19,TRBJ2-3,TGTGCCAGTAGTGACCCTAGCGGCCTCCGGTGGGATACGCAGTATTTT,CASSDPSGLRWDTQYF
14,NA,NA,TRBV5-1,TRBJ2-5,TGCGCCAGCAGCTTGGGCATAGGGAAAGAGACCCAGTACTTC,CASSLGIGKETQYF
16,NA,TRBD2,TRBV14,TRBJ2-7,TGTGCCAGCAGCCAAGAACGCCTAGCGGGAAACTACGAGCAGTACTTC,CASSQERLAGNYEQYF
15,NA,NA,TRBV5-1,TRBJ1-1,TGCGCCAGCAGCTTGGCTGGGGAAACGAACACTGAAGCTTTCTTT,CASSLAGETNTEAFF
18,NA,TRBD2,TRBV6-1,TRBJ2-2,TGTGCCAGCAGCCCAGGACTAGCGGAACCAGGGGTGCCCGGGGAGCTGTTTTTT,CASSPGLAEPGVPGELFF
13,NA,NA,TRBV6-5,TRBJ1-1,TGTGCCAGCAGTCCGCTAAGGGCCACTGAAGCTTTCTTT,CASSPLRATEAFF
14,NA,TRBD1,TRBV20-1,TRBJ1-2,TGCAGTGCCCTAACGGGACAGGGAATTTATGGCTACACCTTC,CSALTGQGIYGYTF
14,NA,TRBD1,TRBV5-1,TRBJ1-1,TGCGCCAGCAGTATGACAGGGGGCCTCGCTGAAGCTTTCTTT,CASSMTGGLAEAFF
15,NA,NA,TRBV7-8,TRBJ2-7,TGTGCCAGCACCCTTTCGGGACCCCTGGCCTACGAGCAGTACTTC,CASTLSGPLAYEQYF
16,NA,TRBD2,TRBV5-4,TRBJ2-7,TGTGCCAGCAGCTCGCCGGGGACTAGCGGGAGGGGCGAGCAGTACTTC,CASSSPGTSGRGEQYF
15,few,NA,TRBV6-1,TRBJ1-1,TGTGCCAGCAGTCGACGGACCCCAATGGGTGCTGAAGCTTTCTTT,CASSRRTPMGAEAFF
12,NA,NA,TRBV12-3/TRBV12-4,TRBJ1-1,TGTGCCAGCAGTACCCGGACAAGCGAAACTTTCTTT,CASSTRTSETFF
15,NA,NA,TRBV5-4,TRBJ2-2,TGTGCCAGCAGCTTGGACCAGCCGAACACCGGGGAGCTGTTTTTT,CASSLDQPNTGELFF
14,NA,TRBD1,TRBV9,TRBJ2-4,TGTGCCAGCAGCGCAGGGACAGCGGTTAACATTCAGTACTTC,CASSAGTAVNIQYF
14,NA,NA,TRBV20-1,TRBJ1-2,TGCAGTGCCGGTAACCCAGGGAGGGTAGGGGGCTACACCTTC,CSAGNPGRVGGYTF
15,NA,NA,TRBV4-1,TRBJ2-1,TGCGCCAGCAGCGGCTCTAGCCTCTCCTACAATGAGCAGTTCTTC,CASSGSSLSYNEQFF
13,NA,NA,TRBV7-2,TRBJ1-6,TGTGCCAGCAGCCCTCGTGGGATCTCACCCCTCCACTTT,CASSPRGISPLHF